This T cell receptor (beta chain) derives from a study of post-analysis software for immune sequencing data. About the study: Patients had relapsing-remitting, secondary progressive or progressive-relapsing multiple sclerosis; some lacked subtype. The study's findings and limits: Among roughly 5 TRBV segments more frequent in patients than controls were TRBV5-6, TRBV5-1 and TRBV20-1. Batch-matched samples strongly co-clustered by F measure. Normalized Chao1 diversity in multiple sclerosis patients fell significantly below that of controls.

The authors incorporated unique molecular identifiers into the TCR beta cDNA libraries. One entry per CDR3 protein, called by TCRdb with MiXCR from the PCR reads. The sample has 740,000 or so distinct CDR3 sequences; around 53% are singletons. The V end lost 5 bases, the J end lost 10 bases, and 12 bases lay between the germline ends. Germline-derived CDR1 and CDR2 are SGHTA and FQGTGA. This CDR3 contains 12 residues. As to this clonotype: No antigen is known for it.

This receptor was identified in a girl aged 10 to 17 with multiple sclerosis. Specimen: blood. This chain links TRBV7-3 with TRBJ2-1; weak D call: TRBD1 (6 bases). Here the CDR3 reads CASSPQGSEQFF. Here the CDR3 DNA reads TGTGCCAGCAGCCCCCAGGGGAGCGAGCAGTTCTTC.